The 8 T cell receptor beta chains below were found in one sample sequenced in a study of T cells in Graves' hyperthyroidism and ophthalmopathy. There were TCR beta CDR3 regions amplified from RNA transcripts. When the TCR CDR3 underwent first-round RT-PCR, the HTBI primer set was used. TCRdb re-called the multiplex PCR reads through MiXCR, storing one row per CDR3 protein. The sample records roughly 250,000 distinct CDR3 sequences, 16% being singletons. Sequencing used blood. The receptors originated from a woman aged 18-29 years with Graves' ophthalmopathy.

The chain has TRBV19 and TRBJ1-2; a possible D gene is TRBD1 (6 bases). Between the trimmed V and J ends, which lost 4 bases and 0 bases, there was a span of 9 bases. Germline CDR1 reads LNHDA; CDR2 reads SQIVND (reference sequence). The CDR3 sequence is 14 residues long. CDR3 DNA: TGTGCCAGTAGTACAGGACAGACTAACTATGGCTACACCTTC. Translation gives CASSTGQTNYGYTF.

This clonotype appeared many times. The chain couples TRBV12-3 or TRBV12-4 to TRBJ1-2; perhaps TRBD1 as D (6 bases). The CDR3 totals 13 residues. Trimming stripped 6 bases from V and 7 bases from J, with 15 bases between. The CDR3 DNA follows: TGTGCCAGCAGCCTCAACAGGGTCTCTGGCTACACCTTC. Translation gives CASSLNRVSGYTF.

This clonotype was recorded at least ten times. The V call is TRBV2, the J call TRBJ2-5; 10 bases line up with TRBD1. CDR3 length: 14 residues. The germline V gene has CDR1 SNHLY and CDR2 FYNNEI. V lost 5 bases to trimming and J lost 4 bases; unmatched junction nucleotides: 4. The CDR3 protein is CASSSTGGGETQYF. The CDR3, as DNA: TGTGCCAGCAGTTCGACAGGGGGCGGAGAGACCCAGTACTTC.

This clonotype came up many times. The V gene is TRBV6-1, the J gene TRBJ1-5, with 8 bases identical to TRBD1. This CDR3 has 15 amino acids. V trimming: 6 bases; J trimming: 7 bases; junction bases outside the gene matches: 11. Germline CDR1 is MNHNS and CDR2 is SASEGT. In nucleotides, the CDR3 is TGTGCCAGCAGCCGAGGACAGGGCTCCAGCCAGCCCCAGCATTTT. This codes for CASSRGQGSSQPQHF.

There are many counts of this clonotype. This chain joins TRBV6-2 or TRBV6-3 and TRBJ2-1; 7 bases fit TRBD2. Per germline, CDR1 MNHEY and CDR2 SVGEGT. V shed 5 bases and J 4 bases; nucleotides not matched to a gene: 8. The CDR3 totals 15 residues. The CDR3 here is CASSTPLAGYNEQFF. The CDR3 coding sequence is TGTGCCAGCAGTACCCCCTTAGCGGGTTACAATGAGCAGTTCTTC.

This clonotype turned up a few times. A much bigger clone sits one base away, suggesting this may be a read error. This chain links TRBV20-1 with TRBJ1-1; D uncertain. In germline, CDR1 is DFQATT, CDR2 SNEGSKA (reference sequence). This CDR3 is 12 amino acids long. V lost 4 bases, J lost 4 bases, and 10 bases lay in between. Here the CDR3 DNA reads TGCAGTGCTACTCTAATGTGCACTGAAGCTTTCTTT. This translates into CSATLMCTEAFF.

This clonotype was picked up many times. The rearrangement uses TRBV11-2 and TRBJ1-1; TRBD1 might be the D (5 bases). The ends were cut back, 10 bases at V and 3 bases at J, with 15 bases in the middle. The CDR3 spans 13 residues. Germline CDR1 and CDR2: SGHAT and FQNNGV. The CDR3 spells CATTGTLDTEAFF. In nucleotides, the CDR3 is TGTGCCACAACAGGCACGTTGGACACTGAAGCTTTCTTT.

This clonotype was counted ten times or more. The chain is built from TRBV30 and TRBJ1-2; perhaps TRBD1 as D (5 bases). Germline loops: CDR1 GTSNPN, CDR2 SVGIG (reference sequence). This CDR3 comprises 12 residues. Trimming pared 0 bases from V and 7 bases from J, leaving 9 bases between. CDR3: CAWSVQVSGYTF. CDR3 sequence (DNA): TGTGCCTGGAGTGTACAGGTATCTGGCTACACCTTC. Full variable domain (rest looked up from reference TRBV30 and TRBJ1-2): SQTIHQWPATLVQPVGSPLSLECTVEGTSNPNLYWYRQAAGRGLQLLFYSVGIGQISSEVPQNLSASRPQDRQFILSSKKLLLSDSGFYLCAWSVQVSGYTFGSGTRLTVV.